The rows below give T cell receptor beta chains drawn from one sample of a study of blood T cells in healthy people across ages. In TCRdb, the 5' RACE reads were re-called with MiXCR into one record per CDR3 protein. The sample has 650,000 to 700,000 distinct CDR3 sequences, roughly 32% seen once. Sequenced: blood. The receptors stem from a woman older than 75 in good health. The CDR3 runs from the conserved cysteine through the conserved F or W. The D gene is left open where the match is weak. Clone size is stated in some rows and not others, as once, few, many or a class when expanded.

abundance	v_gene	d_gene	j_gene	CDR3nt	CDR3aa
many	TRBV9	.	TRBJ2-7	TGTGCCAGCAGCGTAGGATCTCAGAGCTACGAGCAGTACTTC	CASSVGSQSYEQYF
many	TRBV5-1	.	TRBJ1-6	TGCGCCAGCAGCTTGGGTCAGTTGGAAAATTCACCCCTCCACTTT	CASSLGQLENSPLHF
many	TRBV20-1	.	TRBJ2-1	TGCAGTGCTAGAGAACAAGAGGGTCCAACTTTTTTTAATGAGCAGTTCTTC	CSAREQEGPTFFNEQFF
.	TRBV5-1	.	TRBJ1-2	TGCGCCAGCAGCTTGGTGGGTGGGCCTCAAGCTAACTATGGCTACACCTTC	CASSLVGGPQANYGYTF
many	TRBV5-5	.	TRBJ1-2	TGTGCCAGCACCCCAGGGGTTAACTATGGCTACACCTTC	CASTPGVNYGYTF
many	TRBV12-3/TRBV12-4	.	TRBJ1-4	TGTGCCAGCACCCTTTCGGGGGCAACTAATGAAAAACTGTTTTTT	CASTLSGATNEKLFF
many	TRBV7-9	.	TRBJ2-7	TGTGCCAGCAGCAAAAGGGGACCTCAGGAGGGCTACGAGCAGTACTTC	CASSKRGPQEGYEQYF
few	TRBV14	TRBD1	TRBJ2-1	TGTGCCAGCAGCCGCCGGGGAGGGACAGGGCAATACAATGAGCAGTTCTTC	CASSRRGGTGQYNEQFF
few	TRBV7-9	.	TRBJ2-1	TGTGCCAGCAGCTTAGAGGGGCTCGATGAGCAGTTCTTC	CASSLEGLDEQFF
few	TRBV2	TRBD2	TRBJ2-1	TGTGCCAGCAGTGTCCAGCGGGGGGACCATGAGCAGTTCTTC	CASSVQRGDHEQFF
many	TRBV9	TRBD2	TRBJ2-1	TGTGCCAGCAGCGCCTCGACTAGCGGGGGGGCGAGGAGGAATGAGCAGTTCTTC	CASSASTSGGARRNEQFF
once	TRBV20-1	.	TRBJ2-1	TGCAGTGCTAGCCAATCGCAGGGGTACCTCGGCAATGAGCAGTTCTTC	CSASQSQGYLGNEQFF
.	TRBV25-1	.	TRBJ2-3	TGTGCCAGCGGAGACAGGACCACAGATACGCAGTATTTT	CASGDRTTDTQYF
many	TRBV7-2	TRBD1	TRBJ2-1	TGTGCCAGCAGCTTAGCGACACAGGGGGCACGTGAGCAGTTCTTC	CASSLATQGAREQFF
.	TRBV5-1	TRBD2	TRBJ2-3	TGCGCCAGCAGCTTTAGCGGGGATTTCACAGATACGCAGTATTTT	CASSFSGDFTDTQYF
many	TRBV7-9	.	TRBJ2-1	TGTGCCAGCAGCTTAATCGAGAATGAGCAGTTCTTC	CASSLIENEQFF
few	TRBV20-1	TRBD1	TRBJ1-1	TGCAGTGTTCCCACAGGGGACACTGAAGCTTTCTTT	CSVPTGDTEAFF
many	TRBV9	TRBD2	TRBJ2-7	TGTGCCAGCAGCGTAGGTATAGCGGGGACCTACGAGCAGTACTTC	CASSVGIAGTYEQYF
many	TRBV7-2	TRBD2	TRBJ2-3	TGTGCCAGCAGCTTATTTCGGGGGGGAGGGGCAGATACGCAGTATTTT	CASSLFRGGGADTQYF
many	TRBV7-2	TRBD2	TRBJ2-3	TGTGCCAGCAGCTTACTAGCGGGGGGAGGTAGGGTAGATACGCAGTATTTT	CASSLLAGGGRVDTQYF
.	TRBV7-2	.	TRBJ2-2	TGTGCCAGCAGTTTTATTGGGGGGACCTCGAACACCGGGGAGCTGTTTTTT	CASSFIGGTSNTGELFF
many	TRBV6-5	.	TRBJ2-5	TGTGCCAGCGGAATGTACCAAGAGACCCAGTACTTC	CASGMYQETQYF
.	TRBV20-1	.	TRBJ1-2	TGCAGTGCTGCCCTGATCGTAATAAATGGCTACACCTTC	CSAALIVINGYTF